This section outlines one T cell receptor beta chain sequence together with its context. Its target is unknown. Germline V gene sequence: CDR1 MDHEN, CDR2 SYDVKM. The CDR3 is 13 residues long. With V trimmed by 3 bases and J by 7 bases, 2 bases remained unmatched. This sample stems from a study of cytomegalovirus exposure and HLA in healthy donors. Study results and limitations: Rare TCR sequences predominated, though certain public TCRs were found in many donors. First-cohort TCR clusters tended to co-occur in the roughly 130 validation repertoires, a later analysis found. In vitro work confirmed that a few CMV-associated chains recognize CMV antigens.

The method was immunoSEQ multiplex PCR; TCRdb's version includes in-frame clones alone and lacks a portion of them. The table lists roughly 260,000 clones, just under 90% of them singletons. The donors belonged to the roughly 110-subject validation cohort, separate from the approximately 670-subject first cohort. The rearrangement links TRBV28 to TRBJ2-2; the match to TRBD1 covers 7 bases. The sequenced sample was PBMCs. This clonotype was obtained from a man between 18 and 35 years old in good health and CMV-seronegative. The CDR3 coding sequence is TGTGCCAGCAGTTTGAGGGGGCACGGGGAGCTGTTTTTT. Translated: CASSLRGHGELFF.